This T cell receptor beta chain was sequenced in a study of T-cell reconstitution after alpha-beta-depleted transplantation in children. Unique molecular identifiers were incorporated into the prepared TCRbeta library. TCRdb re-derived calls from the PCR reads in MiXCR, one entry per CDR3 protein. Among roughly 500,000 distinct CDR3 sequences listed, about 12% were seen once. The germline V gene has CDR1 SQVTM and CDR2 ANQGSEA. The V and J ends lost 3 bases and 4 bases respectively, with 12 bases between them. CDR3 size: 13 residues. The TCR sequence derives from a human donor who donated a stem cell graft to a child with combined immunodeficiency. Sequencing was performed on PBMCs from the stem cell graft donor, taken from the stem cell graft. The chain is built from TRBV29-1 and TRBJ1-2; D call uncertain. The CDR3 bases are TGCAGCGTTGACGAACGCGGAACCTATGGCTACACCTTC. It encodes CSVDERGTYGYTF.